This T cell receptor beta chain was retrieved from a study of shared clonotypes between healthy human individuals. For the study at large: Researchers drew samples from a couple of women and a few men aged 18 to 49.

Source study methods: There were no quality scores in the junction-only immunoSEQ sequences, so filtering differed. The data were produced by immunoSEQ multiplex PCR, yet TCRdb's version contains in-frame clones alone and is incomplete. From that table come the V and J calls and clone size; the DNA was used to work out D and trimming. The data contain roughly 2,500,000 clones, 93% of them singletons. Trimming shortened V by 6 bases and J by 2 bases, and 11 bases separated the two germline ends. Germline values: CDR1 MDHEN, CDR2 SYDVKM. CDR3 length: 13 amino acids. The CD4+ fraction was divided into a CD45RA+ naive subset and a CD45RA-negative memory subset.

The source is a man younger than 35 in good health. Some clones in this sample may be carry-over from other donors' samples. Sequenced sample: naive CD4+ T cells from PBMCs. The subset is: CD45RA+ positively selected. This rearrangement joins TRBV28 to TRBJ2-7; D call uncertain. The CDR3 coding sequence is TGTGCCAGCAGGCCAGGACCAGCCTACGAGCAGTACTTC. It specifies CASRPGPAYEQYF.